Listed below are T cell receptor beta chains from one sample, sequenced in a study of blood T cell repertoires in COVID-19. Some clones are missing from TCRdb's copy, which holds only in-frame ones; the method was immunoSEQ multiplex PCR. Of over 200,000 clones listed, around 86% are singletons. Sequencing was done on a sample of peripheral blood. Receptors were obtained from a man between 35 and 55 years old who had recovered from COVID-19. The CDR3 runs from the conserved cysteine through the conserved F or W. A D gene is named only where the DNA matches it firmly. Expanded clones get a size class; other rows say once, few or many, or leave the size out.

>TRBV5-5|-|-|TRBJ1-1
TGTGCCAGCAGCTTGAGCGGGGCGAACACTGAAGCTTTCTTT
CASSLSGANTEAFF
>TRBV5-8|once|-|TRBJ1-1
TGTGCCAGCAGCAGTGGACAGTTGTGGAACACTGAAGCTTTCTTT
CASSSGQLWNTEAFF
>TRBV7-6|once|TRBD1|TRBJ2-5
TGTGCCAGCAGATCGACAGGGGGCTTTGAGACCCAGTACTTC
CASRSTGGFETQYF
>TRBV5-6|-|TRBD1|TRBJ2-7
TGTGCCAGCAGCTACCGGACAGGGCCCCCTCGCGAGCAGTACTTC
CASSYRTGPPREQYF
>TRBV19|many|TRBD1|TRBJ1-1
TGTGCCACCGTCTCTTTTGACAGGGGTAACACTGAAGCTTTCTTT
CATVSFDRGNTEAFF
>TRBV2|-|-|TRBJ1-2
TGTGCCAGCAGTGACCTACCTAACTATGGCTACACCTTC
CASSDLPNYGYTF
>TRBV6-5|-|-|TRBJ2-7
TGTGCTGGGGGGAGACAGGGCGGTCACGAGCAGTACTTC
CAGGRQGGHEQYF
>TRBV10-1|-|-|TRBJ1-3
TGCGCCAGCAGTGATACAGGCTCTGGAAACACCATATATTTT
CASSDTGSGNTIYF
>TRBV6-2/TRBV6-3|-|-|TRBJ2-7
TGTGCCAGCAGTTCCACAGGGTCCCCTGGCGGCGAGCAGTACTTC
CASSSTGSPGGEQYF
>TRBV7-9|-|-|TRBJ2-5
TGTGCCAGCAGCTTAGCGAGCCAGGTTCGAGAGACCCAGTACTTC
CASSLASQVRETQYF
>TRBV9|-|-|TRBJ1-3
TGTGCCAGCAGCGTAGTGGGGGGGCGCGGAAACACCATATATTTT
CASSVVGGRGNTIYF
>TRBV5-5|-|TRBD1|TRBJ1-2
TGTGCCAGCAGCCTACACGGACAGGGCGTAGGATCTGGCTACACCTTC
CASSLHGQGVGSGYTF
>TRBV30|-|TRBD1|TRBJ1-6
TGTGCCTGGAGGGCGGACAGGGGGAATTCACCCCTCCACTTT
CAWRADRGNSPLHF
>TRBV5-1|-|-|TRBJ2-6
TGCGCCAGCAGGCTCCCGGGAGCGGACCCCGCCGCCAGCTCTGGGGCCAACGTCCTGACTTTC
CASRLPGADPAASSGANVLTF
>TRBV7-6|-|-|TRBJ2-3
TGTGCCAGCAGCTTAATCGGACAGGGAGGAGCGGGGAGCACAGATACGCAGTATTTT
CASSLIGQGGAGSTDTQYF
>TRBV7-2|-|TRBD2|TRBJ2-1
TGTGCCAGCAGCCGGACTAGCGGCAATGAGCAGTTCTTC
CASSRTSGNEQFF